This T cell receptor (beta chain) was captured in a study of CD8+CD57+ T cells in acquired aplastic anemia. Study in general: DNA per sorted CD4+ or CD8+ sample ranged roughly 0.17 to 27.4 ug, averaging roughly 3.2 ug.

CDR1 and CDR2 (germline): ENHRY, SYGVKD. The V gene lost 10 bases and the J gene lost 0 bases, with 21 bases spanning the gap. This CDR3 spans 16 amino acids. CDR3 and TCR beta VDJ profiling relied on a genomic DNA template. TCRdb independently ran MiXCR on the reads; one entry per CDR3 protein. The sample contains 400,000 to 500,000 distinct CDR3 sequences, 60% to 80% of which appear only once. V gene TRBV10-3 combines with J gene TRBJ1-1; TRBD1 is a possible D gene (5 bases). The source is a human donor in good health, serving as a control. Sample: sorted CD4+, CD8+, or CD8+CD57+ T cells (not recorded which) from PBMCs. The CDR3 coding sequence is TGTGCCAGCAGAGACGACGGGGGGACGATGAACACTGAAGCTTTCTTT. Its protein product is CASRDDGGTMNTEAFF.